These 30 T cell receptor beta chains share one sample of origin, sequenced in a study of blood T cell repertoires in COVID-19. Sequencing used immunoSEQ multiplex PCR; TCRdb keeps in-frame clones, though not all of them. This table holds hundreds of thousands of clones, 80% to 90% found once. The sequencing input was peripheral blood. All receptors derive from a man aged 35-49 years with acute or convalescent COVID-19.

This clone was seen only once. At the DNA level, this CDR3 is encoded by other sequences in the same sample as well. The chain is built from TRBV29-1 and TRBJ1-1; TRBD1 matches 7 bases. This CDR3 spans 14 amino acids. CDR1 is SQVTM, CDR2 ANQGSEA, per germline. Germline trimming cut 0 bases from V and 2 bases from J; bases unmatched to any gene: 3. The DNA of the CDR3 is TGCAGCGTTGAAGAAGGGACAGCAAACACTGAAGCTTTCTTT. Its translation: CSVEEGTANTEAFF.

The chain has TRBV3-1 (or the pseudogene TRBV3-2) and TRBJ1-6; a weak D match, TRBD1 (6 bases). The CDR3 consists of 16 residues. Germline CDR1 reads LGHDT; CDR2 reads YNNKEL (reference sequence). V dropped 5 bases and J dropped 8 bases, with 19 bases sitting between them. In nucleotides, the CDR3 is TGTGCCAGCAGCGCATATCACAGGGTCAATGATTCACCCCTCCACTTT. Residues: CASSAYHRVNDSPLHF.

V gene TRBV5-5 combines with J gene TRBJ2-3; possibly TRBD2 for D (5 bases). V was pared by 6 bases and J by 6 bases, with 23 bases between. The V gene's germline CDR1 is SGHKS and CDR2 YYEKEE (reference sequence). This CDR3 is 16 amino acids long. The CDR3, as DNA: TGTGCCAGCACCGGTGGGCTAGCCCCCGATCTGGATACGCAGTATTTT. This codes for CASTGGLAPDLDTQYF.

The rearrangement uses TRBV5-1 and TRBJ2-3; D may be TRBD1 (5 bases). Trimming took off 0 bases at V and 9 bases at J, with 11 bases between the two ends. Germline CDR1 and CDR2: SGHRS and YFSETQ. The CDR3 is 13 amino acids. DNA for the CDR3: TGCGCCAGCAGCTTGGATAACGCAGGGACGCAGTATTTT. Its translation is CASSLDNAGTQYF.

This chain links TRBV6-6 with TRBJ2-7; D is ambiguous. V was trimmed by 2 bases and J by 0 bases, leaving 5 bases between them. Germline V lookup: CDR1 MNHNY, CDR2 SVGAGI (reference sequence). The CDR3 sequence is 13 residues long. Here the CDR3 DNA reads TGTGCCAGCAGTTACGTGAGCTCCTACGAGCAGTACTTC. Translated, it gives CASSYVSSYEQYF.

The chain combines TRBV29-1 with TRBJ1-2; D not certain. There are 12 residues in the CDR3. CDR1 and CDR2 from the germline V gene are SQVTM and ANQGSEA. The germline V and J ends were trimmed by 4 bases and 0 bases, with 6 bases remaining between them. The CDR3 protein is CSVGLANYGYTF. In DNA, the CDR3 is TGCAGCGTTGGGCTTGCTAACTATGGCTACACCTTC.

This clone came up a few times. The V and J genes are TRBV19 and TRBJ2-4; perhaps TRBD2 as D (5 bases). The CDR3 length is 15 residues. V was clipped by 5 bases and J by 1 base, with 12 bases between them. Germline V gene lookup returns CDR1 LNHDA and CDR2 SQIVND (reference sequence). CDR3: CASSRMGSAKNIQYF. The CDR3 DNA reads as TGTGCCAGTAGTCGTATGGGGAGCGCCAAAAACATTCAGTACTTC.

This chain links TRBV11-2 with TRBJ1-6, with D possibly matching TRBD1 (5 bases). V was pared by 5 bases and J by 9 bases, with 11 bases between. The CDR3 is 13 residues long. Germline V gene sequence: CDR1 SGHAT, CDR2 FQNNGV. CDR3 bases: TGTGCCAGCAGCCACCCAGGGTTTTCACCCCTCCACTTT. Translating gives CASSHPGFSPLHF.

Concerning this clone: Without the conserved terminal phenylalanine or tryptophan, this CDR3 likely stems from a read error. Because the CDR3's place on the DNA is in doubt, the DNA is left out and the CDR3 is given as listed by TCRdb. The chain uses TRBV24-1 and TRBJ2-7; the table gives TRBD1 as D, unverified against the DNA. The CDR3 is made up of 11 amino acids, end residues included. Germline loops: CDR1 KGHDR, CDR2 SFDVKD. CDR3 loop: CATSDFPGTGS.

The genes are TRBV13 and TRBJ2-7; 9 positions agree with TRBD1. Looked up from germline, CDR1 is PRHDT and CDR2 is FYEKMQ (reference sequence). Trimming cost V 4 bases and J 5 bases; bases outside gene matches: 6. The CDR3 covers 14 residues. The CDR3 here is CASSSGTGSDEQYF. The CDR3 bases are TGTGCCAGCAGCTCCGGGACAGGGAGCGACGAGCAGTACTTC.

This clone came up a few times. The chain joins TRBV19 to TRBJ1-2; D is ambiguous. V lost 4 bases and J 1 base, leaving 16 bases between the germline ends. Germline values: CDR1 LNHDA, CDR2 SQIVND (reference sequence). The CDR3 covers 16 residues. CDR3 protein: CASSNPEQADNYGYTF. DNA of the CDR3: TGTGCCAGTAGTAACCCCGAGCAGGCCGATAACTATGGCTACACCTTC.

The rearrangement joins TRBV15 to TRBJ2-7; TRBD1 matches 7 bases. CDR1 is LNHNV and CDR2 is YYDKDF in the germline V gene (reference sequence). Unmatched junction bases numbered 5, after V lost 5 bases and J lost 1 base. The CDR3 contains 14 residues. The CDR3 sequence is CATSEPGQSYEQYF. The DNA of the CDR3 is TGTGCCACCAGCGAACCGGGACAGTCCTACGAGCAGTACTTC.

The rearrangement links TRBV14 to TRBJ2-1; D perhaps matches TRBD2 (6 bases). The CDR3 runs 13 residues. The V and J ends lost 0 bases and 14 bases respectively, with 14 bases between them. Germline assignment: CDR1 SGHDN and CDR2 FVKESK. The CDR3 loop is CASSQDLRTTEFF. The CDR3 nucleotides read TGTGCCAGCAGCCAAGATCTCAGGACTACCGAGTTCTTC. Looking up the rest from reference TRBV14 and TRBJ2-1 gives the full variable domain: EAGVTQFPSHSVIEKGQTVTLRCDPISGHDNLYWYRRVMGKEIKFLLHFVKESKQDESGMPNNRFLAERTGGTYSTLKVQPAELEDSGVYFCASSQDLRTTEFFGPGTRLTVL.

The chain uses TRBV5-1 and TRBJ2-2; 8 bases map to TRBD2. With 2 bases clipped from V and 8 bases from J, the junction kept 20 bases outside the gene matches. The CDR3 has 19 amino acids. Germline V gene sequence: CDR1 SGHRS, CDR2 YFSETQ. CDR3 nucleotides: TGCGCCAGCAGCTTTATCCCTCATCTAGCGGGTTCGGCGGTGGGGGAGCTGTTTTTT. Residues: CASSFIPHLAGSAVGELFF.

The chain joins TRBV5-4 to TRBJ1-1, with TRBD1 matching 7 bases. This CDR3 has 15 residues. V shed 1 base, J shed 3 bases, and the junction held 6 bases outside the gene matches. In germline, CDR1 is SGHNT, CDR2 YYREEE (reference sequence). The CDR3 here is CASSLWAGGYTEAFF. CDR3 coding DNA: TGTGCCAGCAGCTTGTGGGCAGGGGGATACACTGAAGCTTTCTTT.

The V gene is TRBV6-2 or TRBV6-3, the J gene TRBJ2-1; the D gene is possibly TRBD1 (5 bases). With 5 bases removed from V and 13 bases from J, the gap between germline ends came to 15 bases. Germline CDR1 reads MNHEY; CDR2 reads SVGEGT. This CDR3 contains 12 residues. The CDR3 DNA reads TGTGCCAGCAGTCAGACAGCCCCCGGTCAGTTCTTC. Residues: CASSQTAPGQFF.

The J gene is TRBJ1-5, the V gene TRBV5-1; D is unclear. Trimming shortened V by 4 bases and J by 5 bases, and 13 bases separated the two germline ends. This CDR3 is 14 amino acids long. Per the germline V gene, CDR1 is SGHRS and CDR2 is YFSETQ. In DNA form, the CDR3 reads TGCGCCAGCAGCCCCGGCGGGGAGGATCAGCCCCAGCATTTT. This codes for CASSPGGEDQPQHF.

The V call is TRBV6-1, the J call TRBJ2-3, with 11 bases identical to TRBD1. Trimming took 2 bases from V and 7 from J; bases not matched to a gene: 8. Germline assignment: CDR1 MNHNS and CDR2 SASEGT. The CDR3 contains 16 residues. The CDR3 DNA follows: TGTGCCAGCAGTGAACCGGGACAGGGGGTCGGATATACGCAGTATTTT. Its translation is CASSEPGQGVGYTQYF.

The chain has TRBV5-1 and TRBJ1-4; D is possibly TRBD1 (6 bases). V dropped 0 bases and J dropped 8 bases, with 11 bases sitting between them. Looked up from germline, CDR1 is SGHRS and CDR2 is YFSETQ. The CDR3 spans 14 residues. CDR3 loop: CASSLVDRREKLFF. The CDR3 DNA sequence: TGCGCCAGCAGCTTGGTAGACAGGAGAGAAAAACTGTTTTTT.

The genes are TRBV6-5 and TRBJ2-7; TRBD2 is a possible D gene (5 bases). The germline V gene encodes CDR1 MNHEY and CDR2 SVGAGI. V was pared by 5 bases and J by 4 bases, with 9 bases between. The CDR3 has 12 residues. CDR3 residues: CASSNPGYEQYF. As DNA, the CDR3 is TGTGCCAGCAGTAATCCGGGGTACGAGCAGTACTTC.

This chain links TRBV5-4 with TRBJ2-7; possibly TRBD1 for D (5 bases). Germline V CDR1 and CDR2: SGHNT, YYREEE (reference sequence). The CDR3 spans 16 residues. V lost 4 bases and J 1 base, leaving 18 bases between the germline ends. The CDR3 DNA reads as TGTGCCAGCAGCATTCAGACAGTAACTGGATCCTACGAGCAGTACTTC. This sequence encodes CASSIQTVTGSYEQYF.

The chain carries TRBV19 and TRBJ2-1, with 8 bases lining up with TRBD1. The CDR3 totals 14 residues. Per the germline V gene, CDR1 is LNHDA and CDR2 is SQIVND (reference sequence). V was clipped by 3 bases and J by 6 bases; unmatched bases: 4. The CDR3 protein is CASSMGTGSNEQFF. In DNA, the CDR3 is TGTGCCAGTAGTATGGGGACAGGCTCCAATGAGCAGTTCTTC.

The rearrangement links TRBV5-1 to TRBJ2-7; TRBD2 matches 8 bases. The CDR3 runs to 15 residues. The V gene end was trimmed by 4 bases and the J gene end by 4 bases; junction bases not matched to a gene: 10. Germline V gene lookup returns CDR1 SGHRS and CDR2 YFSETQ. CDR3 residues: CASSHGRGERYEQYF. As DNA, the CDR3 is TGCGCCAGCAGCCATGGGCGGGGGGAGAGGTACGAGCAGTACTTC.

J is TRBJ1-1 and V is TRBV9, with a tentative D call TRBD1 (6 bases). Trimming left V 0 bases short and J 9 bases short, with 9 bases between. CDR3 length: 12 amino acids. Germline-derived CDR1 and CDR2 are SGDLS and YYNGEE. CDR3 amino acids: CASSVVQGQAFF. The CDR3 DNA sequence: TGTGCCAGCAGCGTAGTGCAGGGGCAAGCTTTCTTT.

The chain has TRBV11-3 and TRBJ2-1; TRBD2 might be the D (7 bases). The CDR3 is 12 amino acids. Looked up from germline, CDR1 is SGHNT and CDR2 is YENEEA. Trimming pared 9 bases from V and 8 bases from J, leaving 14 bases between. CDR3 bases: TGTGCCAGGAGGGGGGGCCGCGATGAGCAGTTCTTC. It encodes CARRGGRDEQFF.

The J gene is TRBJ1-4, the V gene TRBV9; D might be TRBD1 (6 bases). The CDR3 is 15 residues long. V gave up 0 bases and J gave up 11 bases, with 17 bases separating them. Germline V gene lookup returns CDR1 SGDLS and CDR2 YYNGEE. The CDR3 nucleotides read TGTGCCAGCAGCGTAGACGGGGGGGCTGGAGTTAAACTGTTTTTT. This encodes CASSVDGGAGVKLFF. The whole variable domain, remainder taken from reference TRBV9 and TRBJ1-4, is DSGVTQTPKHLITATGQRVTLRCSPRSGDLSVYWYQQSLDQGLQFLIQYYNGEERAKGNILERFSAQQFPDLHSELNLSSLELGDSALYFCASSVDGGAGVKLFFGSGTQLSVL.

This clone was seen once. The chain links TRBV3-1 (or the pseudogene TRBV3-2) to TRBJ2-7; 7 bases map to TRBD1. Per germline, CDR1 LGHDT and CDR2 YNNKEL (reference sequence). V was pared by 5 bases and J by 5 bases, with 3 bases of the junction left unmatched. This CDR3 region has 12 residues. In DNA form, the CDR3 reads TGTGCCAGCAGCGGACAGGCGGACGAGCAGTACTTC. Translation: CASSGQADEQYF.

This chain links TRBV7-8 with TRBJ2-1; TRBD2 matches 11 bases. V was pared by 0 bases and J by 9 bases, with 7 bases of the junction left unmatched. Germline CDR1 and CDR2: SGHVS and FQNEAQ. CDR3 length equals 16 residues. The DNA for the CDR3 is TGTGCCAGCAGCTTAGCCAGGGCTAGCGGGGGGTCTGAGCAGTTCTTC. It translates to CASSLARASGGSEQFF.

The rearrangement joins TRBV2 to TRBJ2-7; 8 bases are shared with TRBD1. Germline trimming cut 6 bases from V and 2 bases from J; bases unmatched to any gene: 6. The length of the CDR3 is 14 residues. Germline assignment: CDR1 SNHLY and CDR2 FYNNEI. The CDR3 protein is CASRGDRNTYEQYF. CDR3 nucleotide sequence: TGTGCCAGCAGGGGGGACAGGAATACCTACGAGCAGTACTTC. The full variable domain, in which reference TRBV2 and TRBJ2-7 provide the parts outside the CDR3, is EPEVTQTPSHQVTQMGQEVILRCVPISNHLYFYWYRQILGQKVEFLVSFYNNEISEKSEIFDDQFSVERPDGSNFTLKIRSTKLEDSAMYFCASRGDRNTYEQYFGPGTRLTVT.

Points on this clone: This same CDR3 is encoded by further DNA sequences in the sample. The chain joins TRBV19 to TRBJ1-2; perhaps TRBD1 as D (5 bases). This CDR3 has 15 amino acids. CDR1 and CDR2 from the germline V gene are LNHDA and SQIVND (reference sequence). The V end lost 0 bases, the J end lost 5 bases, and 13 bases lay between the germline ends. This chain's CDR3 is CASSIDRAGRYGYTF. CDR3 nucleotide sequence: TGTGCCAGTAGTATAGATCGTGCAGGGCGGTATGGCTACACCTTC.